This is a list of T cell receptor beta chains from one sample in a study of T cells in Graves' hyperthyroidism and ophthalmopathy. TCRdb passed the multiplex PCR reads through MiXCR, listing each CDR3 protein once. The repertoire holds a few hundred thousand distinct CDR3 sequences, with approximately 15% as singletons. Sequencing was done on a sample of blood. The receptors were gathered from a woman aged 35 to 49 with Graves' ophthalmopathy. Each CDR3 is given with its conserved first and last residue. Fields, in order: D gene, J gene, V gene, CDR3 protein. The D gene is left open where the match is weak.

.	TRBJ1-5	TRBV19	CARSNHRRNQPQHF
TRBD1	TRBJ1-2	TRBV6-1	CASSFFRTGTGEGYTF
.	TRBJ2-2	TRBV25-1	CASSAGQFANTGELFF
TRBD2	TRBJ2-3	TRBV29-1	CSAGDATDTQYF
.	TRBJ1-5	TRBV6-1	CASSVQVSGSQPQHF
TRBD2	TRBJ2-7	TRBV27	CASSRTSGRYEQYF
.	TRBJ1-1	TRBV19	CASSNSLIGAEAFF
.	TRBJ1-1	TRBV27	CASSRDSWNTEAFF
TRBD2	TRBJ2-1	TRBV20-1	CSARESGGPRNEQFF
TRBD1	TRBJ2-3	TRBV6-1	CASSRTGGTDTQYF
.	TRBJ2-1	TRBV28	CASSPVAGAYNEQFF
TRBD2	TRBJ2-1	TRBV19	CASRRNSGGAGEQFF
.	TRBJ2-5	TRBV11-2	CASSLDGAGSQYF
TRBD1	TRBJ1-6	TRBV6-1	CASSSRDRFSPLHF
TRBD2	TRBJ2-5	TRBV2	CASRETAGTSGASQYF
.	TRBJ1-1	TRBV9	CASSVHQNTEAFF
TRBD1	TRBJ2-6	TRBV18	CASSLSGQGANVLTF
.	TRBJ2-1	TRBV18	CASSPPASVEQFF
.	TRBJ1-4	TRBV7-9	CASSPGVEKLFF
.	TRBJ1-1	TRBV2	CASSWRAGNTEAFF
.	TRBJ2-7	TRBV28	CASSVTGIHEQYF
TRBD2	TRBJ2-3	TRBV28	CASSSRLAGRTDTQYF
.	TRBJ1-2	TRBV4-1	CASSQPLTEHYGYTF
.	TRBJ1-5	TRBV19	CASTLRQNQPQHF
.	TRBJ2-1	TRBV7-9	CASSQVFQEYNEQFF
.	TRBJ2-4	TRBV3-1	CASSHPGPGSNIQYF
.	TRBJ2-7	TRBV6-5	CASSYSGPGAYEQYF
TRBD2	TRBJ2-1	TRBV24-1	CATSDQGLAGLPRSYNEQFF
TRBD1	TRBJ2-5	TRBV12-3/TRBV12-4	CASSFFWTGEETQYF
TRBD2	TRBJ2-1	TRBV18	CASSPPWLAGDEQFF
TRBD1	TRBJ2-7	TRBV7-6	CASSHGTGSEQYF
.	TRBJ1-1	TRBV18	CASSPPLMASGREAFF
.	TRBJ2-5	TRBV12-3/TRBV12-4	CASTQGEVETQYF
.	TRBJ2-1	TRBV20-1	CSARAVENNEQFF
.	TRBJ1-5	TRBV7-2	CASSLDPGRPQHF
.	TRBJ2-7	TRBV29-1	CSVESTGYEQYF
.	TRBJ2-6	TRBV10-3	CAISGGLGLSGANVLTF
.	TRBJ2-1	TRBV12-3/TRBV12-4	CASSFVSGGAPNEQFF
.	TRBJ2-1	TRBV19	CASSISRGSSYNEQFF
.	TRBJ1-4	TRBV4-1	CASSQGSRIDGKLFF